Following are 25 T cell receptor beta chains from one sample sequenced in a study of CD8+ T cells in alopecia areata. cDNA reverse transcribed from extracted RNA served as the sequencing template. Assay used: immunoSEQ multiplex PCR; TCRdb lists only in-frame clones, some missing. The table records 50,000 to 80,000 clones, 44% of them present only once. Sequencing was carried out using NKG2D-low CD8+ T cells sorted from blood. The origin of the receptors is a human donor with alopecia areata.

CDR3 amino acids: CASSHPSGLTNTGELFF. In DNA, the CDR3 is TGCGCCAGCAGCCACCCCTCGGGACTAACAAACACCGGGGAGCTGTTTTTT. This rearrangement joins TRBV4-3 to TRBJ2-2; 7 bases match TRBD2. V gave up 3 bases and J gave up 2 bases; unmatched junction bases: 9. This CDR3 spans 17 amino acids. Germline CDR1 is LGHNA and CDR2 is YSLEER.

The chain couples TRBV7-2 to TRBJ2-7; no clear D. V was cut by 1 base and J by 0 bases, with 10 bases left in between. This CDR3 spans 15 amino acids. CDR1 is SGHTA and CDR2 is FQGNSA in the germline V gene. The CDR3 here is CASSLELQASYEQYF. The CDR3 DNA sequence: TGTGCCAGCAGCTTAGAACTCCAGGCCTCCTACGAGCAGTACTTC.

V usage is TRBV29-1 and J usage is TRBJ1-2; no definite D call. Germline lookup yields CDR1 SQVTM and CDR2 ANQGSEA. Trimming removed 0 bases from V and 4 bases from J, with 12 bases in between. The CDR3 consists of 14 residues. CDR3 residues: CSVEDLMEPYGYTF. The CDR3 bases are TGCAGCGTTGAAGATCTTATGGAACCCTATGGCTACACCTTC. Together with reference TRBV29-1 and TRBJ1-2, the CDR3 gives the full variable domain: SAVISQKPSRDICQRGTSLTIQCQVDSQVTMMFWYRQQPGQSLTLIATANQGSEATYESGFVIDKFPISRPNLTFSTLTVSNMSPEDSSIYLCSVEDLMEPYGYTFGSGTRLTVV.

The chain has TRBV15 and TRBJ2-7, with D uncertain. V was shortened by 9 bases and J by 4 bases, with 10 bases between the two germline ends. The germline V gene encodes CDR1 LNHNV and CDR2 YYDKDF (reference sequence). The CDR3 contains 11 residues. The CDR3 sequence is CATGELYEQYF. The CDR3 DNA reads as TGTGCCACAGGCGAACTTTACGAGCAGTACTTC.

The CDR3 nucleotides read TGCGCCAGCAGCCAAGATCGGGGAGCGCTCGGCGAGACCCAGTACTTC. Its protein is CASSQDRGALGETQYF. This chain connects TRBV4-3 to TRBJ2-5; weak D call: TRBD2 (5 bases). Germline V gene sequence: CDR1 LGHNA, CDR2 YSLEER. V lost 0 bases to trimming and J lost 5 bases, with 16 bases between them. The CDR3 totals 16 residues.

In its sample, this clone was seen a few times. The junction departs from the called germline gene at one end, perhaps through a read error. This chain links TRBV4-3 with TRBJ2-3; no clear D gene. CDR3 size: 12 residues. CDR1 is LGHNA and CDR2 is YSLEER in the germline V gene. CDR3 nucleotide sequence: TGCGCCAGCAGCCAGTTCACATATACGCAGTATTTT. Translated, it gives CASSQFTYTQYF.

CDR3 bases: TGCAGCGTTAGTGGACCCTACTACGAGCAGTACTTC. Protein: CSVSGPYYEQYF. The chain couples TRBV29-1 to TRBJ2-7, with unresolved D. Deletions cut 5 bases from V and 3 bases from J, with 11 bases between. The CDR3 extends over 12 amino acids. Germline assignment: CDR1 SQVTM and CDR2 ANQGSEA.

The J gene is TRBJ2-1, the V gene TRBV30, with 10 bases lining up with TRBD2. The germline V gene encodes CDR1 GTSNPN and CDR2 SVGIG (reference sequence). The CDR3 spans 15 residues. Germline trimming cut 0 bases from V and 3 bases from J; bases unmatched to any gene: 2. Here the CDR3 reads CAWSVLAGGYNEQFF. The CDR3 region has the DNA TGTGCCTGGAGTGTATTAGCGGGAGGCTACAATGAGCAGTTCTTC.

The chain links TRBV7-9 to TRBJ2-1, with D unclear. Trimming took 5 bases from V and 7 from J, leaving 9 bases between them. This CDR3 has 12 amino acids. The germline V gene encodes CDR1 SEHNR and CDR2 FQNEAQ (reference sequence). The DNA for the CDR3 is TGTGCCAGCAGCGCGCGGATGAATGAGCAGTTCTTC. This gives the protein CASSARMNEQFF.

This clone has just a few counts. The chain has TRBV7-8 and TRBJ2-1; 12 nucleotides line up with TRBD2. The CDR3 extends over 15 amino acids. Germline lookup yields CDR1 SGHVS and CDR2 FQNEAQ. With V trimmed by 3 bases and J by 8 bases, 5 bases remained unmatched. This chain's CDR3 is CASSLWLAGGYEQFF. DNA of the CDR3: TGTGCCAGCAGCTTGTGGCTAGCGGGAGGGTATGAGCAGTTCTTC.

This clone was counted only a few times. J is TRBJ2-1 and V is TRBV7-9; the D call may be TRBD1 or TRBD2 (6 bases each). The germline V and J ends were trimmed by 2 bases and 4 bases, with 12 bases remaining between them. The germline V gene encodes CDR1 SEHNR and CDR2 FQNEAQ (reference sequence). This CDR3 comprises 15 residues. This chain's CDR3 is CASSLIGGPYNEQFF. The CDR3 nucleotides are TGTGCCAGCAGCTTAATCGGGGGCCCTTACAATGAGCAGTTCTTC.

V gene TRBV6-1 combines with J gene TRBJ2-3; TRBD1 is a possible D gene (6 bases). Trimming cost V 2 bases and J 1 base, with 10 bases left between them. The CDR3 totals 15 residues. Germline V gene lookup returns CDR1 MNHNS and CDR2 SASEGT. Here the CDR3 reads CASSEWSGGTDTQYF. CDR3 in DNA: TGTGCCAGCAGTGAATGGTCAGGGGGCACAGATACGCAGTATTTT.

The J gene is TRBJ1-1, the V gene TRBV13; D is ambiguous. The CDR3 runs to 14 residues. Germline values: CDR1 PRHDT, CDR2 FYEKMQ (reference sequence). V lost 1 base to trimming and J lost 2 bases, with 8 bases between them. CDR3 sequence: CASSLVAVNTEAFF. The CDR3 nucleotides are TGTGCCAGCAGCTTAGTAGCGGTCAACACTGAAGCTTTCTTT.

The CDR3 nucleotides are TGTGCCAGCAGTTTTGGGAGCGGAACTAGAGAGCAGTACTTC. Translating it yields CASSFGSGTREQYF. This chain joins TRBV27 and TRBJ2-7, with TRBD2 as a possible D gene (5 bases). The germline gives CDR1 MNHEY, CDR2 SMNVEV (reference sequence). Deletions cut 3 bases from V and 7 bases from J, with 16 bases between. The CDR3 consists of 14 residues.

This chain links TRBV7-9 with TRBJ2-5; no clear D. The germline V and J ends were trimmed by 2 bases and 2 bases, with 6 bases remaining between them. CDR3 size: 13 residues. Germline CDR1 and CDR2: SEHNR and FQNEAQ (reference sequence). This CDR3 reads CASSLPSQETQYF. DNA of the CDR3: TGTGCCAGCAGCTTACCTAGTCAAGAGACCCAGTACTTC.

The chain couples TRBV5-1 to TRBJ2-3; D gene unclear. V was shortened by 3 bases and J by 6 bases, with 17 bases between the two germline ends. The CDR3 is made up of 15 amino acids. Germline CDR1 is SGHRS and CDR2 is YFSETQ. The CDR3 sequence is CASSSRATRIDTQYF. The CDR3 bases are TGCGCCAGCAGCTCTCGAGCCACTCGGATCGATACGCAGTATTTT.

Points on this clone: A far larger clone is a single base away, which makes a read error likely. The chain combines TRBV4-3 with TRBJ2-7, with 8 nucleotides matching TRBD2. The V gene's germline CDR1 is LGHNA and CDR2 YSLEER. The CDR3 is made up of 19 amino acids. V shed 1 base and J 0 bases; nucleotides not matched to a gene: 14. For the CDR3, the DNA is TGCGCCAGCAGCCAAGGGTGGTGCGACGGGGGGGGGCCCTCCTACGAGCAGTACTTC. Translating gives CASSQGWCDGGGPSYEQYF.

This chain uses TRBV6-5 with TRBJ2-1, with TRBD2 identical over 10 bases. Trimming cost V 5 bases and J 4 bases; bases outside gene matches: 2. Germline V gene lookup returns CDR1 MNHEY and CDR2 SVGAGI. The CDR3 is made up of 14 amino acids. The CDR3 protein is CASSLAGVYNEQFF. DNA of the CDR3: TGTGCCAGCAGTCTAGCGGGGGTATACAATGAGCAGTTCTTC.

This clone appeared a few times. The chain has TRBV7-9 and TRBJ1-1; D might be TRBD1 (5 bases). The CDR3 is made up of 14 amino acids. V dropped 5 bases and J dropped 4 bases, with 14 bases sitting between them. The germline gives CDR1 SEHNR, CDR2 FQNEAQ (reference sequence). The CDR3 DNA is TGTGCCAGCAGCGGTGACCTAGGGGTCACTGAAGCTTTCTTT. This codes for CASSGDLGVTEAFF. The full variable domain, with the rest looked up from reference TRBV7-9 and TRBJ1-1, is DTGVSQNPRHKITKRGQNVTFRCDPISEHNRLYWYRQTLGQGPEFLTYFQNEAQLEKSRLLSDRFSAERPKGSFSTLEIQRTEQGDSAMYLCASSGDLGVTEAFFGQGTRLTVV.

The rearrangement uses TRBV6-5 and TRBJ1-2; D is unresolved. This CDR3 contains 14 residues. The germline V gene encodes CDR1 MNHEY and CDR2 SVGAGI. The germline V and J ends were trimmed by 2 bases and 1 base, with 8 bases remaining between them. CDR3 in DNA: TGTGCCAGCAGTTACGAAGGCAGTAACTATGGCTACACCTTC. Translation: CASSYEGSNYGYTF.

This clone was observed a handful of times. The rearrangement links TRBV30 to TRBJ2-1, with no clear D. V shed 5 bases and J shed 8 bases, with 10 bases lying between them. Germline loops: CDR1 GTSNPN, CDR2 SVGIG (reference sequence). The CDR3 is 11 amino acids. CDR3 coding DNA: TGTGCCTGGGAACTTAGGGATGAGCAGTTCTTC. This translates into CAWELRDEQFF.

The CDR3 DNA reads as TGTGCCAGCAGTTTACCGGGACTAGCGGGAAGAGATACGCAGTATTTT. Translating gives CASSLPGLAGRDTQYF. The chain links TRBV27 to TRBJ2-3, with 13 bases lining up with TRBD2. J was trimmed by 5 bases and V by 2 bases; bases with no gene match: 4. Germline V gene lookup returns CDR1 MNHEY and CDR2 SMNVEV (reference sequence). This CDR3 contains 16 residues.

Regarding this clone: One end of the junction varies from germline; a read error may be responsible. The V call is TRBV5-4, the J call TRBJ1-2; D might be TRBD1 (5 bases). The CDR3 is 17 residues long. Germline V CDR1 and CDR2: SGHNT, YYREEE (reference sequence). CDR3 coding DNA: TGCGCCAGCAGCCCGGCCTTCTGGGCAGGGAAAAACTATGGCTACACCTTC. Its protein is CASSPAFWAGKNYGYTF.

This clone was recorded a few times. The chain uses TRBV2 and TRBJ1-5; D is possibly TRBD1 (5 bases). In germline, CDR1 is SNHLY, CDR2 FYNNEI. This CDR3 is built from 17 residues. V gave up 4 bases and J gave up 5 bases, with 21 bases separating them. CDR3 amino acids: CASSVRPPSGSYQPQHF. In nucleotides, the CDR3 is TGTGCCAGCAGTGTCCGTCCGCCTTCAGGGAGTTATCAGCCCCAGCATTTT.

The V call is TRBV2, the J call TRBJ2-1, with no clear D. Germline CDR1 is SNHLY and CDR2 is FYNNEI. The CDR3 is 15 amino acids. V was trimmed by 4 bases and J by 8 bases, leaving 18 bases between them. The CDR3 spells CASSVSQDPSHEQFF. CDR3 DNA sequence: TGTGCCAGCAGTGTTTCGCAGGATCCCTCCCATGAGCAGTTCTTC.